This T cell receptor (beta chain) was captured in a study of T cells after posttransplantation cyclophosphamide (dated by TCRdb to 2016 to 2017). Regarding the study in general: Using TRB sequencing, the study followed how the T cell repertoire rebuilt after myeloablative bone marrow transplantation with posttransplantation cyclophosphamide given as GVHD prophylaxis. Antigen receptor sequencing was done on samples from some 35 PTCy-treated patients and from 15 to 20 related bone marrow donors of those patients. Blood from every one of the roughly 35 PTCy patients who had 1-year posttransplant specimens underwent TRB sequencing. In 3 patients, TRB sequencing was also performed on up to about 3 more blood samples taken 2 to 5.2 years after transplant, and in 4 patients, pretransplant blood was also TRB-sequenced. Because TRA and TRB clonality were tightly correlated in 9 samples, subsequent TCR analyses were focused on TRB only. Public TRB sequences were queried against a database of over 3,600 sequences associated with responses to pathogens, tumor antigens, self-antigens and alloantigens.

With regard to this clone: Its antigen specificity is not known. The record has no base qualities; no much larger clone is one base away.

Viable CD3+CD4+ or CD3+CD8+ cells that were CCR7+CD45RA+CD45RO-CD95-CD27+CD28+ were defined as naive T cells. On the day of marrow donation, related bone marrow donors gave peripheral blood samples. Mononuclear cells from peripheral blood and bone marrow were separated by Ficoll-Hypaque density centrifugation and then cryopreserved. CD4+ and CD8+ T cells, including naive and memory subsets, were sorted by FACS on a FACSAria II. Genomic DNA was the input for TRB sequencing, which was run either with the immunoSEQ assay at survey resolution or with the hsTCRB kit. The authors processed their data as follows. Initial read processing used immunoSEQ software, and repertoire analyses used the LymphoSeq R package. Clonality was computed as 1 minus normalized Shannon entropy, and a Gini coefficient was also calculated for each TRB dataset. Phenotypes of unsorted samples were inferred by mapping TRB sequences from sorted subsets of the recipient or donor onto the same recipient's unsorted samples. This immuneACCESS table, as held by TCRdb, lists in-frame sequences with V and J called but not all clones. Of the missing ones, under half trace to an unresolved V gene in checked studies; the others have no known cause. That table is the source of V, J and clone size, and D and trimming were worked out from the DNA. This sample lists tens of thousands of clones; roughly nine tenths were detected once. The ten largest clones represent approximately 0.1% of the sample.

The paper's findings and limits, for the study overall: Across approximately 45 patients, TRB clonality was highly associated with recipient CMV seropositivity and CMV reactivation, and diversity in PTCy patients was similar to diversity in CNI/methotrexate controls. The TRB repertoires of T cells infiltrating skin or the GI tract showed only limited overlap with the TRB repertoires found in blood. Donor-recipient similarity was low at 1-2 months but rose over the first year, and later blood repertoires were often dominated by donor CD8+ memory clones.

The germline ends are 12 bases apart after V is trimmed by 1 base and J by 5 bases. From a lookup of the germline V gene, CDR1 and CDR2 are SGHTA and FQGNSA. CDR3 length: 14 amino acids, cysteine to phenylalanine. Only CDR3 DNA remains: 42 bases, in frame from the first base. Sequencing was carried out using naive CD4+ T cells sorted from blood. This sequence was found in a man aged 30 to 39 in good health and a related stem cell transplant donor. Rearrangement joined TRBV7-2 to TRBJ2-7, and the D gene may be TRBD1, 5 bases matching. The sequence in DNA is TGTGCCAGCAGCTTAGAGGGGTCAAGGAACGAGCAGTACTTC. It is translated as CASSLEGSRNEQYF.